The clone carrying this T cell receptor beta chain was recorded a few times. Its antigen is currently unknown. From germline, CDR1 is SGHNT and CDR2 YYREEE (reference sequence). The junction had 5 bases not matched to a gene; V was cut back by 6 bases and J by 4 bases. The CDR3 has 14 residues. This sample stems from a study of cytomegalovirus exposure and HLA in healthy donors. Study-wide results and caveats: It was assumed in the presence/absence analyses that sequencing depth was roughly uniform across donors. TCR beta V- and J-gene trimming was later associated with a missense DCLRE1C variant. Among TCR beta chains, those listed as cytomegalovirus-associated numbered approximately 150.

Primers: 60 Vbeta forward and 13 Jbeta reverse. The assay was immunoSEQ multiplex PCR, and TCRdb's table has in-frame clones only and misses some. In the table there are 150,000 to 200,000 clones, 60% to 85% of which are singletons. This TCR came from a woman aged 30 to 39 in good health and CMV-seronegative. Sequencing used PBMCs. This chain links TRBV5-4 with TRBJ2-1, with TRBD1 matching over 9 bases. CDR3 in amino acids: CASTGTGTYNEQFF. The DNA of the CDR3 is TGTGCCAGCACCGGGACAGGGACTTACAATGAGCAGTTCTTC. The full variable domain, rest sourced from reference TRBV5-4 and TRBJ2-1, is ETGVTQSPTHLIKTRGQQVTLRCSSQSGHNTVSWYQQALGQGPQFIFQYYREEENGRGNFPPRFSGLQFPNYSSELNVNALELDDSALYLCASTGTGTYNEQFFGPGTRLTVL.